These 9 T cell receptor beta chains originate from one sample sequenced in a study of shared clonotypes between healthy human individuals. The naive CD8 fraction comprised CD45RO-negative cells positively selected for CCR7 and excluded terminally differentiated effector memory CD45RA+ cells. Clones were read by immunoSEQ multiplex PCR, and TCRdb kept only the in-frame ones, dropping some. In the table there are around 2.1 million clones, about 93% of which are singletons. The sequenced material came from naive CD8+ T cells from PBMCs. The origin of the receptors is a man younger than 35 in good health. Some clones in this sample may be carry-over from other donors' samples.

The chain has TRBV28 and TRBJ2-1, with D tentatively TRBD1 (5 bases). Trimming shortened V by 2 bases and J by 2 bases, and 22 bases separated the two germline ends. Germline V gene data show CDR1 as MDHEN and CDR2 as SYDVKM. The CDR3 is made up of 19 amino acids. The CDR3 bases are TGTGCCAGCAGTTTACTCTCAGGGTCAGTGCCCTCAACCTACAATGAGCAGTTCTTC. This gives the protein CASSLLSGSVPSTYNEQFF. Full variable domain (outside the CDR3, taken from reference TRBV28 and TRBJ2-1): DVKVTQSSRYLVKRTGEKVFLECVQDMDHENMFWYRQDPGLGLRLIYFSYDVKMKEKGDIPEGYSVSREKKERFSLILESASTNQTSMYLCASSLLSGSVPSTYNEQFFGPGTRLTVL.

This chain links TRBV5-1 with TRBJ2-3; 9 bases line up with TRBD1. V trimming: 4 bases; J trimming: 4 bases; junction bases outside the gene matches: 4. Germline CDR1 SGHRS, CDR2 YFSETQ. CDR3 length: 14 residues. In DNA, the CDR3 is TGCGCCAGCAGCGCACAGGGGGCCCCAGATACGCAGTATTTT. Its protein product is CASSAQGAPDTQYF.

This chain connects TRBV7-9 to TRBJ1-2, with D unresolved. Germline CDR1 SEHNR, CDR2 FQNEAQ (reference sequence). The V end lost 0 bases, the J end lost 2 bases, and 10 bases lay between the germline ends. The CDR3 is made up of 15 amino acids. The CDR3 protein is CASSLATRLNYGYTF. CDR3 DNA: TGTGCCAGCAGCTTAGCAACACGACTAAACTATGGCTACACCTTC.

The chain has TRBV4-1 and TRBJ2-6, with TRBD2 matching over 9 bases. Trimming took 1 base from V and 1 from J; bases not matched to a gene: 5. Looked up from germline, CDR1 is MGHRA and CDR2 is YSYEKL. CDR3 size: 18 residues. The CDR3 sequence is CASSQGAGGGSGANVLTF. The CDR3 coding sequence is TGCGCCAGCAGCCAAGGCGCGGGAGGGGGGTCTGGGGCCAACGTCCTGACTTTC.

This sequence joins TRBV14 and TRBJ2-7; 8 bases fit TRBD1. The CDR3 runs 13 residues. Germline CDR1 SGHDN, CDR2 FVKESK. The CDR3 spells CTIGTGQSYEQYF. The CDR3 region has the DNA TGTACCATCGGGACAGGACAGTCCTACGAGCAGTACTTC.

The chain recombines TRBV7-3 with TRBJ1-4; D remains ambiguous. This CDR3 is built from 14 residues. CDR1 and CDR2 (germline): SGHTA, FQGTGA. Trimming shortened V by 4 bases and J by 8 bases, and 14 bases separated the two germline ends. The CDR3 region has the DNA TGTGCCAGCAGCTGCGGGGTACAATTGGAAAAACTGTTTTTT. This encodes CASSCGVQLEKLFF.

The rearrangement joins TRBV28 to TRBJ2-7; 7 nucleotides align to TRBD2. The ends lost 5 bases at V and 2 bases at J; junction bases unmatched: 9. The CDR3 has 15 residues. Germline V lookup: CDR1 MDHEN, CDR2 SYDVKM. CDR3 sequence (DNA): TGTGCCAGCAGTGATCCCAGAGCGGGGCCCTACGAGCAGTACTTC. Its protein product is CASSDPRAGPYEQYF.

This clone was counted only a few times. This chain uses TRBV6-5 with TRBJ2-1; D ambiguous. Trimming cost V 6 bases and J 0 bases, with 3 bases left between them. This CDR3 contains 12 residues. Per the germline V gene, CDR1 is MNHEY and CDR2 is SVGAGI. The chain's CDR3 is CASSLSYNEQFF. The DNA of the CDR3 is TGTGCCAGCAGCCTCTCCTACAATGAGCAGTTCTTC.

Turning to this clone: At the DNA level, this CDR3 is encoded by other sequences in the same sample as well. The chain joins TRBV11-2 to TRBJ1-1; D remains unclear. The CDR3 covers 14 residues. V was trimmed by 1 base and J by 0 bases, leaving 6 bases between them. Germline loops: CDR1 SGHAT, CDR2 FQNNGV. CDR3 loop: CASSLGRLNTEAFF. CDR3 DNA sequence: TGTGCCAGCAGCTTAGGCAGGCTGAACACTGAAGCTTTCTTT.